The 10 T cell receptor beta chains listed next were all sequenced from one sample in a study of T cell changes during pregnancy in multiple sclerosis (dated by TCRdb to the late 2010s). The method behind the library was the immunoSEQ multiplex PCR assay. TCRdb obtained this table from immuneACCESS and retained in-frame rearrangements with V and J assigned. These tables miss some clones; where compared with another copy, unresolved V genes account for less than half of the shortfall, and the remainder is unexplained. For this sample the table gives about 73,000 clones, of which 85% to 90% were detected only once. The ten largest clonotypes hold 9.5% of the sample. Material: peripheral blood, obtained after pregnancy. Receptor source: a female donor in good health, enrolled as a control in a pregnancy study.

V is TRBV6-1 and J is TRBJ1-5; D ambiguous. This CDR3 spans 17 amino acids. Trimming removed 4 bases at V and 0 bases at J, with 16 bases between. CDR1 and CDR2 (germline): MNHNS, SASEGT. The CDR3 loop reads CASSVQSTRPSNQPQHF. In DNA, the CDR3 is TGTGCCAGCAGTGTACAATCGACAAGACCTAGCAATCAGCCCCAGCATTTT.

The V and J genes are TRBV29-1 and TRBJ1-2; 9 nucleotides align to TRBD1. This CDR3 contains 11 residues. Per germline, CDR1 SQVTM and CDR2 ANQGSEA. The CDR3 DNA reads TGCATCATTACAGGGGGCGCGGGCTACACCTTC. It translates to CIITGGAGYTF.

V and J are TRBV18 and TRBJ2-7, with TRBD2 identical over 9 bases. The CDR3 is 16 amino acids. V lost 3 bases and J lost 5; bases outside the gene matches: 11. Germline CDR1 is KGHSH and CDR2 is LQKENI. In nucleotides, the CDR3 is TGTGCCAGCTCACCGGTCCATGGCGGGAGGGGCGACGAGCAGTACTTC. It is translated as CASSPVHGGRGDEQYF.

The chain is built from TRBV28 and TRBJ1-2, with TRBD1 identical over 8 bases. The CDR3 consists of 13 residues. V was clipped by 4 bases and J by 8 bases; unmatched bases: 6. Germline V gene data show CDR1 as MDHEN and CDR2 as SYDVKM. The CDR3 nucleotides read TGTGCCAGCAGTTCGCAGGGGGCGCGAGGCTACACCTTC. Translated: CASSSQGARGYTF.

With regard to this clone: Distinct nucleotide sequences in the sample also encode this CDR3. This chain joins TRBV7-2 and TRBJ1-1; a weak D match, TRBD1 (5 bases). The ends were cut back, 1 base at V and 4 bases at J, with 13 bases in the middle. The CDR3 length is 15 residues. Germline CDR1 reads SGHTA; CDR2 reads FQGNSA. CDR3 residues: CASSLVGGQGTEAFF. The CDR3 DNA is TGTGCCAGCAGCTTAGTAGGTGGGCAGGGCACTGAAGCTTTCTTT.

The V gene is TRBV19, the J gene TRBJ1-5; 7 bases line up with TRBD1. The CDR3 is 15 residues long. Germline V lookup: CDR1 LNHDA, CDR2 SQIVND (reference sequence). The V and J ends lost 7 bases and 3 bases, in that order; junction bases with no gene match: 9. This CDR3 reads CASKSDRVYNQPQHF. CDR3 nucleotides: TGTGCCAGTAAATCCGACAGGGTATACAATCAGCCCCAGCATTTT.

The CDR3 sequence: CASSRRTSGGAVENGELFF. CDR3 nucleotide sequence: TGCGCCAGCAGCCGGCGGACTAGCGGGGGGGCGGTTGAGAACGGGGAGCTGTTTTTT. The chain couples TRBV5-1 to TRBJ2-2; 15 nucleotides match TRBD2. Per the germline V gene, CDR1 is SGHRS and CDR2 is YFSETQ. This CDR3 has 19 residues. Trimming at V came to 4 bases and at J to 7 bases, leaving 14 bases not matched to a gene.

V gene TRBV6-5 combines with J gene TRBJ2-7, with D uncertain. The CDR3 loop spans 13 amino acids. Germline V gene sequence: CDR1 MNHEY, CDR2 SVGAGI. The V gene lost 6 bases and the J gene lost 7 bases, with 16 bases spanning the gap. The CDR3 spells CASRRWASEEQYF. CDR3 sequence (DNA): TGTGCCAGCAGACGCTGGGCTTCAGAGGAGCAGTACTTC.

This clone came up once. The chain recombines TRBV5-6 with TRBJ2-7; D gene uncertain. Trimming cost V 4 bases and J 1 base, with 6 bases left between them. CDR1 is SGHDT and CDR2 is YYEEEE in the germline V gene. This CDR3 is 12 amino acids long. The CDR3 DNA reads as TGTGCCAGCAGCCAGGATTCCTACGAGCAGTACTTC. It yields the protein CASSQDSYEQYF.

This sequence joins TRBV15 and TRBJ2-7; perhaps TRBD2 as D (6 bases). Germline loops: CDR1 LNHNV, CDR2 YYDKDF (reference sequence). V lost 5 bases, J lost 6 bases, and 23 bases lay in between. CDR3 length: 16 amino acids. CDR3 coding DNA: TGTGCCACCAGCTTCGCCGGGAGCCTGACCCGTGCCGAGCAGTACTTC. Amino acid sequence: CATSFAGSLTRAEQYF.